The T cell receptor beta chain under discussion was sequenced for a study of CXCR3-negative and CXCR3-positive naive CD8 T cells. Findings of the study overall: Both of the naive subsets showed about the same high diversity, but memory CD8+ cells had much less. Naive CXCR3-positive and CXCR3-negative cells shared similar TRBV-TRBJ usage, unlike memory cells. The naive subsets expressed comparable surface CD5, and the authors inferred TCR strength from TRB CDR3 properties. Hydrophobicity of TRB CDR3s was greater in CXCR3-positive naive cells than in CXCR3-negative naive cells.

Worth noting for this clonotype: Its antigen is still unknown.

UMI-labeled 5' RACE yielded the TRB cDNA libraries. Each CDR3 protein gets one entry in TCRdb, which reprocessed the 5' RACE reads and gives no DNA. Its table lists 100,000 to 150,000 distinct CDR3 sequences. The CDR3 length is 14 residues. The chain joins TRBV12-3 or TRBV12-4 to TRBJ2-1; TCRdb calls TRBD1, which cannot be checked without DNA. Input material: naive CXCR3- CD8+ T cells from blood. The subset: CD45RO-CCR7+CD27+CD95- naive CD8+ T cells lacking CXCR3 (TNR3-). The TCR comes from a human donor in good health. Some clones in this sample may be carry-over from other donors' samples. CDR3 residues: CASSRQGGGDEQFF.